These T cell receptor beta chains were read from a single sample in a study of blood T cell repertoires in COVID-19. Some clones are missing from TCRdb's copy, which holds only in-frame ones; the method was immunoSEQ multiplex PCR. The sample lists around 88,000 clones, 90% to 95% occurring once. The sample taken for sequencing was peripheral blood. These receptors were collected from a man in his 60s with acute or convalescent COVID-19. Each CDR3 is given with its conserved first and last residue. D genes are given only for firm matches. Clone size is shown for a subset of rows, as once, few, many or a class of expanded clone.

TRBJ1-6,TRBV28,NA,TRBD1,CASSLRQGGTSSYNSPLHF,TGTGCCAGCAGCCTTAGACAGGGGGGTACGAGCTCCTATAATTCACCCCTCCACTTT
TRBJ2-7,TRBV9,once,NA,CASSVASGNSSYEQYF,TGTGCCAGCAGCGTAGCATCAGGGAATAGCTCCTACGAGCAGTACTTC
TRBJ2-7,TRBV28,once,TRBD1,CASSTHRGAYEQYF,TGTGCCAGCAGTACCCACAGGGGGGCCTACGAGCAGTACTTC
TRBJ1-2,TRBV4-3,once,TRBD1,CASSQDRMTGLNYGYTF,TGCGCCAGCAGCCAAGATCGGATGACAGGGCTTAACTATGGCTACACCTTC
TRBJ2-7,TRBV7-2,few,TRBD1,CASSSDRGGPKREQYF,TGTGCCAGCAGCAGCGACAGGGGGGGGCCGAAGAGGGAGCAGTACTTC
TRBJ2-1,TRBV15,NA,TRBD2,CATSRDLSGRGEQFF,TGTGCCACCAGCAGAGATCTGAGCGGGAGGGGTGAGCAGTTCTTC
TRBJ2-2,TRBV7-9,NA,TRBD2,CASSSGGTNTGELFF,TGTGCCAGCAGTTCGGGGGGGACGAACACCGGGGAGCTGTTTTTT
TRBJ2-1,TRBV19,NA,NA,CASSIAGESYNEQFF,TGTGCCAGTAGTATAGCGGGAGAATCCTACAATGAGCAGTTCTTC
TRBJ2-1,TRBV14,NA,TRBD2,CASSQATSGSPTSSYNEQFF,TGTGCCAGCAGCCAAGCTACTAGCGGGAGCCCCACAAGCTCCTACAATGAGCAGTTCTTC
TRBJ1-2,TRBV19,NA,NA,CASSIGAGKGYGYTF,TGTGCCAGTAGTATTGGAGCAGGGAAGGGCTATGGCTACACCTTC
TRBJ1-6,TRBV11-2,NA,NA,CASSEEGLYNSPLHF,TGTGCCAGCAGCGAGGAGGGCCTCTATAATTCACCCCTCCACTTT
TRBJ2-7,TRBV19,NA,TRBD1,CASRDRAANYEQYF,TGTGCCAGCCGGGACAGGGCTGCGAACTACGAGCAGTACTTC
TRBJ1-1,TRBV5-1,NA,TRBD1,CASSLGSGGGNTEAFF,TGCGCCAGCAGCTTGGGGTCAGGGGGCGGGAACACTGAAGCTTTCTTT
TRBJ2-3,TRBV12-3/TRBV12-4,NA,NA,CATGSTDTQYF,TGTGCTACGGGGTCAACAGATACGCAGTATTTT
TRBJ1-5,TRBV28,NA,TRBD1,CASNRGLQPQHF,TGTGCCAGCAACAGGGGACTTCAGCCCCAGCATTTT
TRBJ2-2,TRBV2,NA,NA,CASSDPGGPNTGELFF,TGTGCCAGCAGTGATCCTGGAGGGCCGAACACCGGGGAGCTGTTTTTT
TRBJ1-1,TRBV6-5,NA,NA,CASSYSKEQGNTEAFF,TGTGCCAGCAGTTACTCGAAGGAACAGGGGAACACTGAAGCTTTCTTT
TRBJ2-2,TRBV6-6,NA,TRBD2,CASSYGGGSTGELFF,TGTGCCAGCAGTTACGGGGGGGGGAGCACCGGGGAGCTGTTTTTT
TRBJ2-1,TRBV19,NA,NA,CASSMGGLGGNEQFF,TGTGCCAGTAGTATGGGGGGACTCGGAGGGAATGAGCAGTTCTTC
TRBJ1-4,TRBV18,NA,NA,CASSRNRGTNEKLFF,TGTGCCAGCTCACGGAATCGGGGAACTAATGAAAAACTGTTTTTT
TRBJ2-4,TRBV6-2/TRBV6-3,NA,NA,CASSYRLEGGAKNIQYF,TGTGCCAGCAGTTACCGGTTGGAGGGGGGGGCCAAAAACATTCAGTACTTC
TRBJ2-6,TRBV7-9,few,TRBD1,CASSSAAQGASGANVLTF,TGTGCCAGCAGCTCAGCGGCGCAGGGGGCATCTGGGGCCAACGTCCTGACTTTC
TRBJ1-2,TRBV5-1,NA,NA,CASSLADGPGGYTF,TGCGCCAGCAGCTTGGCCGATGGCCCAGGTGGCTACACCTTC
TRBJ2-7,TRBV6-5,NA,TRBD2,CASSPLAGFSYEQYF,TGTGCCAGCAGCCCGCTAGCGGGCTTCTCCTACGAGCAGTACTTC
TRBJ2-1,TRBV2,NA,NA,CASSGGSAHYNEQFF,TGTGCCAGCAGTGGTGGTAGCGCCCACTACAATGAGCAGTTCTTC
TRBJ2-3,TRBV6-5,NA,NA,CAGTPTGADTQYF,TGTGCCGGGACTCCTACGGGCGCAGATACGCAGTATTTT
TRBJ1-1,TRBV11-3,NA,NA,CASSPRGGRNTEAFF,TGTGCCAGCAGCCCTCGGGGGGGCCGGAACACTGAAGCTTTCTTT
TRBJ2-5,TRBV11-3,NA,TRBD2,CASSPGRGYGTQYF,TGTGCCAGCAGCCCAGGGCGGGGGTACGGGACCCAGTACTTC
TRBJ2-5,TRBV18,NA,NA,CASSPQRGQETQYF,TGTGCCAGCTCACCACAACGGGGGCAAGAGACCCAGTACTTC
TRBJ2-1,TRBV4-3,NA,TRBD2,CASSQVGTSGINEQFF,TGCGCCAGCAGCCAAGTGGGGACTAGCGGGATCAATGAGCAGTTCTTC
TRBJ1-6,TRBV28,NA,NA,CASSSDGNNSPLHF,TGTGCCAGCAGCTCTGACGGGAACAATTCACCCCTCCACTTT
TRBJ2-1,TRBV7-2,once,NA,CASSLEAPTSYNEQFF,TGTGCCAGCAGCTTAGAGGCTCCGACTAGCTACAATGAGCAGTTCTTC
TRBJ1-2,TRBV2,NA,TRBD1,CASSETLDRGRTANYGYTF,TGTGCCAGCAGTGAAACTTTGGACAGGGGCCGGACGGCTAACTATGGCTACACCTTC
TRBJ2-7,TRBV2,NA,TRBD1,CASLGQGYEQYF,TGTGCCAGCCTCGGACAGGGCTACGAGCAGTACTTC
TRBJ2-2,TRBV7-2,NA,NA,CASNKEGPNTGELFF,TGTGCCAGCAACAAGGAGGGGCCGAACACCGGGGAGCTGTTTTTT
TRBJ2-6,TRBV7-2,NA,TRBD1,CASSLDRASGANVLTF,TGTGCCAGCAGCTTGGACAGGGCTTCTGGGGCCAACGTCCTGACTTTC
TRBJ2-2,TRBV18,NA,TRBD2,CASSPSGTTHTGELFF,TGTGCCAGCTCACCTTCCGGGACTACCCACACCGGGGAGCTGTTTTTT
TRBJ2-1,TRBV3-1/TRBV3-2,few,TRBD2,CASSQLRLAEKVGEQFF,TGTGCCAGCAGCCAACTTAGACTAGCGGAAAAGGTTGGTGAGCAGTTCTTC
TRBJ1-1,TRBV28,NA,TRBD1,CATPAGTGDPNTEAFF,TGTGCCACCCCGGCCGGGACAGGGGATCCGAACACTGAAGCTTTCTTT
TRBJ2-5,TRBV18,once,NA,CASSPGGGAGETQYF,TGTGCCAGCTCACCAGGAGGGGGGGCCGGGGAGACCCAGTACTTC
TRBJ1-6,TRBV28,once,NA,CASRYTENYNSPLHF,TGTGCCAGCAGATATACAGAAAATTATAATTCACCCCTCCACTTT
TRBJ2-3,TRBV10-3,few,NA,CAIRQGTSTDTQYF,TGTGCCATCAGACAGGGCACTAGCACAGATACGCAGTATTTT
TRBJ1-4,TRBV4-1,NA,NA,CASSQESGKSNEKLFF,TGCGCCAGCAGCCAAGAATCAGGAAAGTCGAATGAAAAACTGTTTTTT